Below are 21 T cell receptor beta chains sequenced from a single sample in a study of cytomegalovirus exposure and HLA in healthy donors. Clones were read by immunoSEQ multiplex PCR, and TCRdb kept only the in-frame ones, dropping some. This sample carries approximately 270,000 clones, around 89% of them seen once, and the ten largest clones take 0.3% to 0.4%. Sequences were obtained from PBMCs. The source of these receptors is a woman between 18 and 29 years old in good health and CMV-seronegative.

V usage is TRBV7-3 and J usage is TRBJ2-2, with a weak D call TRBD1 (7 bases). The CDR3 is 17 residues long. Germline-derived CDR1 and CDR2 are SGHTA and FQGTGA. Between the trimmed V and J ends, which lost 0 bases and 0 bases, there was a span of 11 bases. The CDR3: CASSLTRDRSNTGELFF. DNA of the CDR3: TGTGCCAGCAGCTTAACGCGGGACAGATCGAACACCGGGGAGCTGTTTTTT.

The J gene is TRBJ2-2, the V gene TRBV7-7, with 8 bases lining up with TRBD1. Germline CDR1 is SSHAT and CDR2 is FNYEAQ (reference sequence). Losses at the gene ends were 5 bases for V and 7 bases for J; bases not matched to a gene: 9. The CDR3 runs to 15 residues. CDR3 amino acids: CASSLQGARYGELFF. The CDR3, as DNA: TGTGCCAGCAGCCTTCAGGGGGCGCGTTACGGGGAGCTGTTTTTT.

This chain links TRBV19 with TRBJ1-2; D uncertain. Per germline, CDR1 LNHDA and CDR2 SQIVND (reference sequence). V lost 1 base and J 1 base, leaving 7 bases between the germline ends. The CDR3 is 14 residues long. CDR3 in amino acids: CASSIGADNYGYTF. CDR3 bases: TGTGCCAGTAGTATAGGGGCAGATAACTATGGCTACACCTTC.

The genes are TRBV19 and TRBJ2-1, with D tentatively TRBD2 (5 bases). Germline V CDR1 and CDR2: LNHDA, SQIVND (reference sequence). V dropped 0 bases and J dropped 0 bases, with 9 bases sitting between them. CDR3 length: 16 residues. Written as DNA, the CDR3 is TGTGCCAGTAGTATAGACAGCGGATACTCCTACAATGAGCAGTTCTTC. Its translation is CASSIDSGYSYNEQFF.

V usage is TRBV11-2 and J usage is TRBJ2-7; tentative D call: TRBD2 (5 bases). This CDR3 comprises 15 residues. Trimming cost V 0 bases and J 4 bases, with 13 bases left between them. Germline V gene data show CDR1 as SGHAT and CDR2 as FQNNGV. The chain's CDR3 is CASSLDGSPPYEQYV. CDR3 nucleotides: TGTGCCAGCAGCTTAGATGGGAGCCCCCCTTACGAGCAGTACGTC.

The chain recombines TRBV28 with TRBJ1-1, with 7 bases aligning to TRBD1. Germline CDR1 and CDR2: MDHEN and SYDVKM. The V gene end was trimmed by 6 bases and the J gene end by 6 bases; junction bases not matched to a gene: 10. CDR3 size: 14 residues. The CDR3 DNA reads TGTGCCAGCAGCTTACAGGGGAAGTTCTCTGAAGCTTTCTTT. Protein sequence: CASSLQGKFSEAFF.

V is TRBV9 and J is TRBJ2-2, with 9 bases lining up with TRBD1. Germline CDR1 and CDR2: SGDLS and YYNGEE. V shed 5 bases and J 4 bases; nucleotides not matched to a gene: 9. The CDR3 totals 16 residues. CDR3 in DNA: TGTGCCAGCAGTGAACCCCGGGACAGGGTCACCGGGGAGCTGTTTTTT. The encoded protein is CASSEPRDRVTGELFF.

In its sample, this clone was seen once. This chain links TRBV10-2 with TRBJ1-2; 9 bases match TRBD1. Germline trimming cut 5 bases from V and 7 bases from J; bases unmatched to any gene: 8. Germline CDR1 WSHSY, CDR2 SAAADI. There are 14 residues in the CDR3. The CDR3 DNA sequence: TGCGCCAGCAGTAACGACAGGGGGGTTGGTGGCTACACCTTC. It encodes CASSNDRGVGGYTF.

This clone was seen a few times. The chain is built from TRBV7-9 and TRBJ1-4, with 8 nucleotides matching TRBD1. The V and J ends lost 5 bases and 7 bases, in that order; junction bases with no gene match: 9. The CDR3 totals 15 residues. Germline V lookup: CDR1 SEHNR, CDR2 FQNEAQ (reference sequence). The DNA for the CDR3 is TGTGCCAGCAGCGCCCAGGGGGCCTCTTTTGAAAAACTGTTTTTT. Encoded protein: CASSAQGASFEKLFF.

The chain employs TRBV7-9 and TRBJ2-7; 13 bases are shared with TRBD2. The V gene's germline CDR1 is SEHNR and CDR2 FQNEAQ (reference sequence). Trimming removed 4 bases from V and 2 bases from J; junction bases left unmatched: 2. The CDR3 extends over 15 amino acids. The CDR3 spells CASSYGTSGTYEQYV. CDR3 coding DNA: TGTGCCAGCAGCTACGGGACTAGCGGGACCTACGAGCAGTACGTC.

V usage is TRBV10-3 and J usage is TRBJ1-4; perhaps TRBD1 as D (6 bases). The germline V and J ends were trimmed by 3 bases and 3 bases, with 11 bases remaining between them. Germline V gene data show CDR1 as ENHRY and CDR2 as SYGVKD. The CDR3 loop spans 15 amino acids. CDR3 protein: CAISDQDRPNEKLFF. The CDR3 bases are TGTGCCATCAGTGACCAAGACAGGCCTAATGAAAAACTGTTTTTT.

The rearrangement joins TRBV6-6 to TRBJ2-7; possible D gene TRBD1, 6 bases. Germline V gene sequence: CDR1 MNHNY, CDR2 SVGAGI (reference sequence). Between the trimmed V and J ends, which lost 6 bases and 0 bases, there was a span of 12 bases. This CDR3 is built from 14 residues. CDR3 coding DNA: TGTGCCAGCAGGGGGACAAGGAGCTCCTACGAGCAGTACTTC. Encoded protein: CASRGTRSSYEQYF.

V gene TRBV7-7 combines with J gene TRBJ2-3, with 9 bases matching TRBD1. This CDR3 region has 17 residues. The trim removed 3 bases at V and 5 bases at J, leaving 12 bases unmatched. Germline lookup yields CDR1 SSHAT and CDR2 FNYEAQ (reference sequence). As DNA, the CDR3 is TGTGCCAGCAGCTTCCTCTACCGGGACAGGGTTGGAGATACGCAGTATTTT. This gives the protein CASSFLYRDRVGDTQYF.

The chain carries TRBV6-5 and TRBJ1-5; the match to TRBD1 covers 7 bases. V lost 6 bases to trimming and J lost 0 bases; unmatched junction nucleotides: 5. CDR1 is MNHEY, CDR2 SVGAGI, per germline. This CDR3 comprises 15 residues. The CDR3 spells CASSSTGVSNQPQHF. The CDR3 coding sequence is TGTGCCAGCAGCTCCACAGGGGTTAGCAATCAGCCCCAGCATTTT.

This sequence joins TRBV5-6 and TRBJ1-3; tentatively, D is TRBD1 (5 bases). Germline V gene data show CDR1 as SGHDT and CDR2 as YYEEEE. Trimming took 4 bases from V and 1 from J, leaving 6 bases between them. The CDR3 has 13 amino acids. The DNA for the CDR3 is TGTGCCAGCAGCCAGGGATCTGGAAACACCATATATTTT. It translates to CASSQGSGNTIYF.

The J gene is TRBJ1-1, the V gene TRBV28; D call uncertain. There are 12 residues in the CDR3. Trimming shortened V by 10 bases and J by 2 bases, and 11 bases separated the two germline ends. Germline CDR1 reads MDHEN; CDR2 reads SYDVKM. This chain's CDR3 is CATHAVNTEAFF. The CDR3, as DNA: TGTGCCACTCATGCGGTAAACACTGAAGCTTTCTTT.

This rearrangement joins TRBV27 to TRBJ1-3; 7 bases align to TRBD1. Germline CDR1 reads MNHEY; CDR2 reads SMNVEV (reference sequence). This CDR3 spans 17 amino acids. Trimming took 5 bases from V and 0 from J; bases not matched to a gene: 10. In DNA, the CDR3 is TGTGCCAGCAGTGCCCAGGACAGGTCAAACTCTGGAAACACCATATATTTT. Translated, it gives CASSAQDRSNSGNTIYF.

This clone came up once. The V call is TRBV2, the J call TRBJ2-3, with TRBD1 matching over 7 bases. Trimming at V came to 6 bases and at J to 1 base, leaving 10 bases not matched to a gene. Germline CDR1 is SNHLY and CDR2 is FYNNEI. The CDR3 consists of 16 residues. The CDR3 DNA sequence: TGTGCCAGCAGGTTACCTCGGGACAGAGGCACAGATACGCAGTATTTT. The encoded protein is CASRLPRDRGTDTQYF. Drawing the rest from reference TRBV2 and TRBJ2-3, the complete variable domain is EPEVTQTPSHQVTQMGQEVILRCVPISNHLYFYWYRQILGQKVEFLVSFYNNEISEKSEIFDDQFSVERPDGSNFTLKIRSTKLEDSAMYFCASRLPRDRGTDTQYFGPGTRLTVL.

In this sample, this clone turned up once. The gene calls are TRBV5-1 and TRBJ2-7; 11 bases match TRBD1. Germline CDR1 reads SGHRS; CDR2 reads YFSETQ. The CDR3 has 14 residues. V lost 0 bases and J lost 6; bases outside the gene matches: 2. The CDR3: CASSLGTGGGEQYV. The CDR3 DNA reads TGCGCCAGCAGCTTGGGGACAGGGGGCGGCGAGCAGTACGTC.

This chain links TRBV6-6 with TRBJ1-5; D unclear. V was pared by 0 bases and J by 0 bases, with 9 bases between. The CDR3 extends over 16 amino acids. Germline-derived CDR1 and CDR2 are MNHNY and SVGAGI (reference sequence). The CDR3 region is CASSYSIGDSNQPQHF. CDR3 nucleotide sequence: TGTGCCAGCAGTTACTCAATCGGGGATAGCAATCAGCCCCAGCATTTT.

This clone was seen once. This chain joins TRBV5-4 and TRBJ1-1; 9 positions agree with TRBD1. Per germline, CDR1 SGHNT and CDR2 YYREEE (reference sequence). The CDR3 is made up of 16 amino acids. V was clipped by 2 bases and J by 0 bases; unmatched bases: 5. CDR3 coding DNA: TGTGCCAGCAGCTTACCGGGACAGGGCCTGAACACTGAAGCTTTCTTT. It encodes CASSLPGQGLNTEAFF.